The T cell receptor beta chain described here comes from a study of T cells after yellow fever vaccination. Universal primer sites and UMIs were introduced during 5'RACE template-switching synthesis of TCR cDNA. TCRdb reprocessed the 5' RACE reads with MiXCR, giving one entry per CDR3 protein. The data show approximately 300,000 distinct CDR3 sequences, 8.7% seen once. In its sample, this clonotype was seen many times. The antigen is unknown. Germline V gives CDR1 DFQATT, CDR2 SNEGSKA (reference sequence). This CDR3 is built from 17 residues. Trimming stripped 1 base from V and 0 bases from J, with 16 bases between. Whole-study findings and limits: Boosting was followed by the reappearance of most primary-vaccination clones (around 95% CD4, 85% to 90% CD8). Highly abundant clonotypes carried over from the bulk population could end up in FACS-sorted repertoires as contaminants. Shared CD4/CD8 clonotypes were a small share, likely from convergent recombination.

The TCR comes from a man between 18 and 35 years old who received the YFV17D yellow fever vaccine. The input for sequencing was PBMCs, taken on the day of the first yellow fever vaccination. This chain uses TRBV20-1 with TRBJ1-5, with a tentative D call TRBD1 (6 bases). The DNA of the CDR3 is TGCAGTGCTAGAGGAGGGGGGGGGACGAATAGCAATCAGCCCCAGCATTTT. This encodes CSARGGGGTNSNQPQHF.